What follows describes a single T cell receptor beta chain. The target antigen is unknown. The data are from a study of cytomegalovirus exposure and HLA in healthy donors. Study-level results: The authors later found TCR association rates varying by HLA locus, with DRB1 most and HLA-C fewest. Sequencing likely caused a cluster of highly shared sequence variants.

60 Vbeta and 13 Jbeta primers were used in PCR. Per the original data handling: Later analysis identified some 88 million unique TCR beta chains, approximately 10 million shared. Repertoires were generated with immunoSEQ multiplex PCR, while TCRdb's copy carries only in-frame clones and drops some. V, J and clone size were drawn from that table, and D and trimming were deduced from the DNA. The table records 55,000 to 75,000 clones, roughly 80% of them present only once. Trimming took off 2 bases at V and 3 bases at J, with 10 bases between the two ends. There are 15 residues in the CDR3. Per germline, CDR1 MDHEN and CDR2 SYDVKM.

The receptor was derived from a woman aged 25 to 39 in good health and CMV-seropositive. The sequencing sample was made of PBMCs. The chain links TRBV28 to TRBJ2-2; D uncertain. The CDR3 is CASSLDRGDTGELFF. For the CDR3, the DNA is TGTGCCAGCAGTTTAGATCGCGGTGACACCGGGGAGCTGTTTTTT.